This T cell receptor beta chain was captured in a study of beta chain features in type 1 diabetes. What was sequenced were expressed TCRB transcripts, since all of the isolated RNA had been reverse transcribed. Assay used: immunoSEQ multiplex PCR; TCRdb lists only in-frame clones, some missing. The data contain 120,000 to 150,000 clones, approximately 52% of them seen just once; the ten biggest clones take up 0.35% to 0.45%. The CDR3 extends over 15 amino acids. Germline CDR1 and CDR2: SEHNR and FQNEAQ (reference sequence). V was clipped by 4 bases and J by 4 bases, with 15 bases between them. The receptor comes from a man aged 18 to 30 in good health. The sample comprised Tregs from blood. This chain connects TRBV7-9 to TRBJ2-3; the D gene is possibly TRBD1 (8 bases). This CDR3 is CASSYWTGRADTQYF. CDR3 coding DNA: TGTGCCAGCAGCTACTGGACAGGGAGGGCAGATACGCAGTATTTT.